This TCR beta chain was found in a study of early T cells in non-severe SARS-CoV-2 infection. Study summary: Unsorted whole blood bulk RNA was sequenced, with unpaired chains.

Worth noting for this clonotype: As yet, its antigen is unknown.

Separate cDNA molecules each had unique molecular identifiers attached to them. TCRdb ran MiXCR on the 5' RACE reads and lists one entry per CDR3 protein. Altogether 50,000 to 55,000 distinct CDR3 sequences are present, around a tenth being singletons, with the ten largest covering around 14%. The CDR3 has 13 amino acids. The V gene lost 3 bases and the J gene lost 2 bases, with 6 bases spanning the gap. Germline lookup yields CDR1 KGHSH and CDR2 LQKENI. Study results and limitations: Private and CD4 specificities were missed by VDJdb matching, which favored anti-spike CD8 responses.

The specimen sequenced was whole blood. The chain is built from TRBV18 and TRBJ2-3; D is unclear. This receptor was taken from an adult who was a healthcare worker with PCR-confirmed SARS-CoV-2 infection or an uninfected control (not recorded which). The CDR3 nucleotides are TGTGCCAGCTCACCTCGCCCCACAGATACGCAGTATTTT. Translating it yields CASSPRPTDTQYF.